This TCR beta chain derives from a study of blood T cell repertoires in COVID-19. Germline V lookup: CDR1 LGHDT, CDR2 YNNKEL (reference sequence). The ends lost 2 bases at V and 7 bases at J; junction bases unmatched: 3. The CDR3 contains 14 residues. Study processing details: By means of reference gene primer amplification, nucleated cell counts were estimated. The table came from immunoSEQ multiplex PCR; TCRdb's copy has only in-frame clones and leaves some out. The V and J calls and the clone size are those of that table, but D and trimming were determined from the DNA. The data contain about 81,000 clones, around 92% of them singletons.

The V call is TRBV3-1 (or the pseudogene TRBV3-2), the J call TRBJ2-1; the match to TRBD2 covers 9 bases. The receptor was derived from a woman aged 45-59 years in a cohort sampled during active COVID-19. Sequencing input: peripheral blood. This CDR3 is CASSQYAGGNEQFF. The CDR3, as DNA: TGTGCCAGCAGCCAATATGCGGGGGGGAATGAGCAGTTCTTC.